The present TCR beta chain was sequenced within a study of response to subunit inactivated influenza vaccine. General study points: It was suggested by the authors that few new T cells are recruited by each seasonal influenza vaccination.

CDR3 size: 14 residues. In germline, CDR1 is SGDLS, CDR2 YYNGEE. The ends were cut back, 5 bases at V and 0 bases at J, with 12 bases in the middle. TCRdb reanalysed the RT-PCR reads using MiXCR and keeps one entry per CDR3 protein. The repertoire includes roughly 790,000 distinct CDR3 sequences, approximately 21% of them detected once, and roughly 10% sits in the top ten. Details on this clonotype: The antigen is undetermined.

The receptor was derived from a man aged 50-59 years who received an inactivated influenza vaccine. The sequencing used PBMCs from blood, collected approximately 5 days after vaccination. The V gene is TRBV9, the J gene TRBJ2-7; tentatively, D is TRBD1 (6 bases). The CDR3 loop reads CASSTGTNSYEQYF. The CDR3 nucleotides are TGTGCCAGCAGTACCGGGACAAACTCCTACGAGCAGTACTTC.